The 16 T cell receptor beta chains below were found in one sample sequenced in a study of CD4 T cells in relation to SARS-CoV-2 and coronaviruses. Sequenced by immunoSEQ multiplex PCR; TCRdb stores in-frame clones only, minus some. The profile covers about 21,000 clones, with around 78% appearing a single time and about a sixth taken by the ten largest. Unexposed donor CD4+ T cells date from about 2011-2018, before the COVID-19 pandemic. Isolation of CD4+ T cells took place after less than twelve days in culture. Antigen specificity for these receptors is unknown. The sequenced material came from CD4+ T cells from PBMCs, cultured in vitro. All receptors derive from a human donor in good health.

The chain employs TRBV25-1 and TRBJ2-7; 7 nucleotides line up with TRBD2. CDR1 and CDR2 from the germline V gene are MGHDK and SYGVNS. CDR3 size: 15 residues. V lost 6 bases to trimming and J lost 2 bases; unmatched junction nucleotides: 10. The CDR3 loop is CASRDSSGPTYEQYF. In DNA form, the CDR3 reads TGTGCCAGCAGGGACTCTAGCGGACCGACCTACGAGCAGTACTTC.

This chain joins TRBV6-5 and TRBJ2-7; 8 bases align to TRBD1. V lost 6 bases, J lost 6 bases, and 7 bases stayed unmatched. The CDR3 is 13 amino acids. The germline V gene encodes CDR1 MNHEY and CDR2 SVGAGI. The CDR3 coding sequence is TGTGCCAGCAGCAGGACAGGGTTAGGCGAGCAGTACTTC. Its protein product is CASSRTGLGEQYF.

The chain has TRBV3-1 (or the pseudogene TRBV3-2) and TRBJ1-5; no definite D call. The V and J ends lost 0 bases and 0 bases respectively, with 6 bases between them. This CDR3 is built from 15 residues. The germline V gene encodes CDR1 LGHDT and CDR2 YNNKEL (reference sequence). DNA for the CDR3: TGTGCCAGCAGCCAAGATCAGAATAGCAATCAGCCCCAGCATTTT. Translated: CASSQDQNSNQPQHF.

This rearrangement joins TRBV5-4 to TRBJ1-6; no clear D. CDR3 size: 15 residues. Germline V CDR1 and CDR2: SGHNT, YYREEE (reference sequence). Trimming removed 0 bases at V and 6 bases at J, with 10 bases between. CDR3 nucleotides: TGTGCCAGCAGCTTGGGGGAACGATCTAATTCACCCCTCCACTTT. Its protein is CASSLGERSNSPLHF.

J is TRBJ2-3 and V is TRBV24-1; 7 bases are shared with TRBD1. The ends lost 4 bases at V and 2 bases at J; junction bases unmatched: 8. Germline V CDR1 and CDR2: KGHDR, SFDVKD. The CDR3 runs 16 residues. In DNA form, the CDR3 reads TGTGCCACCAGTGAAGCACAGGGGCTAGACACAGATACGCAGTATTTT. As protein: CATSEAQGLDTDTQYF.

The rearrangement joins TRBV7-9 to TRBJ2-7; 8 positions match TRBD1. The germline gives CDR1 SEHNR, CDR2 FQNEAQ (reference sequence). With 2 bases clipped from V and 4 bases from J, the junction kept 7 bases outside the gene matches. The CDR3 has 15 residues. CDR3 protein: CASSLLRQGLYEQYF. The DNA for the CDR3 is TGTGCCAGCAGCTTATTGAGACAGGGGTTGTACGAGCAGTACTTC.

This chain uses TRBV2 with TRBJ1-4; D call uncertain. Germline V lookup: CDR1 SNHLY, CDR2 FYNNEI. Trimming removed 7 bases from V and 0 bases from J, with 18 bases in between. The CDR3 loop spans 17 amino acids. CDR3 in DNA: TGTGCCAGCACCACCGGGCCCACTGGGGCAACTAATGAAAAACTGTTTTTT. Translating gives CASTTGPTGATNEKLFF. The full variable domain, its missing parts supplied by reference TRBV2 and TRBJ1-4, is EPEVTQTPSHQVTQMGQEVILRCVPISNHLYFYWYRQILGQKVEFLVSFYNNEISEKSEIFDDQFSVERPDGSNFTLKIRSTKLEDSAMYFCASTTGPTGATNEKLFFGSGTQLSVL.

This chain links TRBV5-1 with TRBJ2-6; D might be TRBD1 or TRBD2, each matching 5 bases. Germline loops: CDR1 SGHRS, CDR2 YFSETQ. The CDR3 is 18 residues long. The V end lost 4 bases, the J end lost 2 bases, and 19 bases lay between the germline ends. CDR3 sequence reads: CASSQIGIRDAGANVLTF. CDR3 DNA sequence: TGCGCCAGCAGCCAAATCGGAATTAGGGACGCTGGGGCCAACGTCCTGACTTTC.

The rearrangement uses TRBV5-5 and TRBJ1-2, with TRBD1 as a possible D gene (5 bases). Germline CDR1 is SGHKS and CDR2 is YYEKEE (reference sequence). The length of the CDR3 is 14 residues. V lost 0 bases and J lost 6, with 12 bases in between. The CDR3 loop is CASSLEVREDGYTF. The CDR3 DNA reads as TGTGCCAGCAGCTTGGAGGTCAGGGAAGATGGCTACACCTTC. The full variable domain, with the rest looked up from reference TRBV5-5 and TRBJ1-2, is DAGVTQSPTHLIKTRGQQVTLRCSPISGHKSVSWYQQVLGQGPQFIFQYYEKEERGRGNFPDRFSARQFPNYSSELNVNALLLGDSALYLCASSLEVREDGYTFGSGTRLTVV.

CDR3 bases: TGTGCCAGCAGCAAAGTGGAGGGGCAGGGCTATGGCTACACCTTC. As protein: CASSKVEGQGYGYTF. The V call is TRBV21-1, the J call TRBJ1-2. TRBV21-1 is a recognized pseudogene. The length of the CDR3 is 15 residues.

The chain couples TRBV5-5 to TRBJ2-3; 9 nucleotides match TRBD1. This CDR3 comprises 16 residues. The V segment lost 4 bases and the J segment 4 bases; nucleotides outside the gene matches: 10. Germline lookup yields CDR1 SGHKS and CDR2 YYEKEE (reference sequence). CDR3 in DNA: TGTGCCAGCAGCGCGCAACGGGACAGGGTTTCAGATACGCAGTATTTT. It encodes CASSAQRDRVSDTQYF.

The chain joins TRBV29-1 to TRBJ2-7, with a tentative D call TRBD2 (6 bases). The CDR3 consists of 14 residues. Germline lookup yields CDR1 SQVTM and CDR2 ANQGSEA. V was clipped by 4 bases and J by 6 bases, with 19 bases between them. The CDR3 coding sequence is TGCAGCGTTGGGGGCTTGCGGGAAAACGGCGAGCAGTACTTC. Its translation is CSVGGLRENGEQYF.

In this sample, this clone turned up once. The chain employs TRBV7-2 and TRBJ1-1, with D tentatively TRBD1 (5 bases). Trimming removed 1 base at V and 4 bases at J, with 10 bases between. The V gene's germline CDR1 is SGHTA and CDR2 FQGNSA. The CDR3 loop spans 14 amino acids. CDR3 sequence reads: CASSLGGVSTEAFF. The CDR3, as DNA: TGTGCCAGCAGCTTAGGGGGGGTAAGCACTGAAGCTTTCTTT.

The chain is built from TRBV7-6 and TRBJ1-6; the D is unclear. The CDR3 runs 12 residues. Germline V lookup: CDR1 SGHVS, CDR2 FNYEAQ. The germline V and J ends were trimmed by 2 bases and 6 bases, with 2 bases remaining between them. The CDR3 nucleotides are TGTGCCAGCAGCTTACCTAATTCACCCCTCCACTTT. Amino acids: CASSLPNSPLHF. The entire variable domain, with the rest obtained from reference TRBV7-6 and TRBJ1-6, is as follows: GAGVSQSPRYKVTKRGQDVALRCDPISGHVSLYWYRQALGQGPEFLTYFNYEAQQDKSGLPNDRFSAERPEGSISTLTIQRTEQRDSAMYRCASSLPNSPLHFGNGTRLTVT.

CDR3 DNA sequence: TGCGCCAGCAGCCCTGGTGCGGACCCTGGGTTAGGAGGCTACACCTTC. This translates into CASSPGADPGLGGYTF. The V call is TRBV5-1, the J call TRBJ1-2; D remains ambiguous. The V gene's germline CDR1 is SGHRS and CDR2 YFSETQ. Trimming took 4 bases from V and 8 from J, leaving 24 bases between them. There are 16 residues in the CDR3.

V is TRBV28 and J is TRBJ2-7; 9 positions agree with TRBD2. The CDR3 is 17 amino acids. The ends lost 5 bases at V and 8 bases at J; junction bases unmatched: 19. From germline, CDR1 is MDHEN and CDR2 SYDVKM. The CDR3 nucleotides read TGTGCCAGCAGTGGGCAAGGCGGGAGGGCCAGGGGTTGGCAGCAGTACTTC. Translating it yields CASSGQGGRARGWQQYF. Complete variable domain (other parts from reference TRBV28 and TRBJ2-7): DVKVTQSSRYLVKRTGEKVFLECVQDMDHENMFWYRQDPGLGLRLIYFSYDVKMKEKGDIPEGYSVSREKKERFSLILESASTNQTSMYLCASSGQGGRARGWQQYFGPGTRLTVT.